Detailed here is one T cell receptor (beta chain). This specimen comes from a study of blood T cell repertoires in COVID-19. Whole-study context: Collection of acute and convalescent COVID-19 samples took place in the United States, Italy and Spain. In each case, the material was cDNA or gDNA derived from T cells, B-cell-depleted T cells, or PBMCs.

Here immunoSEQ multiplex PCR was the method, and the copy in TCRdb shows in-frame clones only, minus some. The sample shows roughly 290,000 clones, 70% to 90% of them seen only once. The CDR3 totals 15 residues. Germline V gene sequence: CDR1 SEHNR, CDR2 FQNEAQ (reference sequence). Unmatched junction bases numbered 9, after V lost 5 bases and J lost 6 bases. Individuals drawn from approximately 22 US areas were roughly 18 to 95 years old. Material for sequencing was PBMCs or T cells enriched from blood (not recorded which). The clonotype comes from a young man who had recovered from COVID-19. The V gene is TRBV7-9, the J gene TRBJ1-5; TRBD1 agrees at 8 bases. In DNA, the CDR3 is TGTGCCAGCAGCCCTTTACAGGGGGTCGGTCAGCCCCAGCATTTT. This encodes CASSPLQGVGQPQHF.